Listed below are T cell receptor beta chains from one sample, sequenced in a study of T cell clusters in autoimmune cytopenias. TCRdb reprocessed the multiplex PCR reads and stores each CDR3 protein as one record, lacking DNA. The listing contains 2,500 to 3,500 distinct CDR3 sequences. Sequenced sample: peripheral blood. The receptors derive from a human donor with an autoimmune cytopenia or autoimmune hepatitis (not recorded which). The CDR3 runs from the conserved cysteine through the conserved F or W. Expanded clones are given a class, and other clones once, few, many or no size at all.

>TRBJ2-1|medium-sized|TRBV18
CASSPGLAGFDEQFF
>TRBJ2-1|NA|TRBV7-2
CAVRDRGNNEQFF
>TRBJ2-7|medium-sized|TRBV5-6
CASSLSSYEQYF
>TRBJ1-1|NA|TRBV4-3
CASSLDVMNTEAFF
>TRBJ2-6|large|TRBV6-2/TRBV6-3
CASSYNSGANVLTF
>TRBJ1-6|NA|TRBV5-1
CASSSSQGGESPLHF
>TRBJ1-1|medium-sized|TRBV13
CASSLREGTEAFF
>TRBJ2-5|large|TRBV6-5
CASSGQGSQETQYF
>TRBJ1-1|NA|TRBV20-1
CSARDWPGENTEAFF
>TRBJ2-2|medium-sized|TRBV24-1
CATRGGRGTGELFF
>TRBJ2-1|NA|TRBV6-5
CASSYLGDNEQFF
>TRBJ2-7|medium-sized|TRBV5-6
CASTDRVSYEQYF
>TRBJ1-4|NA|TRBV5-1
CASSPQGVVNEKLFF
>TRBJ2-1|medium-sized|TRBV19
CASSIIAGGSYNEQFF
>TRBJ2-2|medium-sized|TRBV24-1
CATSDPQTGFTGELFF
>TRBJ2-2|medium-sized|TRBV5-6
CASSLWVAGSSTGELFF
>TRBJ2-5|NA|TRBV7-2
CASSLATQGVAETQYF
>TRBJ1-2|medium-sized|TRBV6-2/TRBV6-3
CASSYSRPVANYGYTF
>TRBJ2-5|NA|TRBV5-1
CASSTSGGAETQYF
>TRBJ2-7|NA|TRBV6-7
CASSPGTSGGGAYEQYF
>TRBJ2-1|medium-sized|TRBV7-2
CASSPTSGRNEQFF
>TRBJ2-2|NA|TRBV11-2
CASSLGAGTGELFF
>TRBJ2-5|NA|TRBV20-1
CSASPTSVQETQYF
>TRBJ1-3|medium-sized|TRBV6-5
CASGTRGNTIYF
>TRBJ2-1|NA|TRBV20-1
CSAGLAGINEQFF
>TRBJ2-1|NA|TRBV27
CASSLSFGEDFARSGNEQFF
>TRBJ1-2|medium-sized|TRBV30
CAWSQVNYGYTF
>TRBJ2-7|medium-sized|TRBV6-2/TRBV6-3
CASGDGHYEQYF
>TRBJ2-7|NA|TRBV6-5
CASSSGLAGGYEQYF
>TRBJ2-7|medium-sized|TRBV12-3/TRBV12-4
CASSLMGLSYEQYF
>TRBJ1-6|medium-sized|TRBV5-5
CASSLWGDSSYNSPLHF
>TRBJ2-1|NA|TRBV24-1
CATSKGQVAGGDEQFF
>TRBJ2-1|NA|TRBV14
CASSLGGGDEQFF
>TRBJ2-1|NA|TRBV5-1
CASSRDSYNEQFF
>TRBJ1-6|medium-sized|TRBV6-2/TRBV6-3
CASRRTGGNSPLHF